This T cell receptor (beta chain) was profiled in a study of long-term antiretroviral therapy in people with HIV. Samples were assayed with immunoSEQ v3.0 at survey level. The data were produced by immunoSEQ multiplex PCR, yet TCRdb's version contains in-frame clones alone and is incomplete. Of tens of thousands of clones detected, approximately 73% appear once; the ten largest clones hold more than 4%. The study's findings and limits: Repertoires looked antigen-experienced, with only a slight naive shift after ART. Unavailable data included ART adherence, viral resistance and therapy changes (switches in treatment). ART was followed by higher diversity that remained below transplant donor controls.

Concerning this clone itself: No antigen is known for it. One junction end disagrees with the germline gene, perhaps due to a read error.

The content of samples before DNA extraction was about 0.85-11 million cryopreserved PBMC. The sample in question was unsorted PBMCs, obtained 0.5 years after starting antiretroviral therapy. The source is a middle-aged woman with HIV.

This CDR3 is CASSPRPDTEAFF. For the CDR3, the DNA is TGTGCCAGCTCCCCACGACCCGACACTGAAGCTTTCTTT. The V call is TRBV18, the J call TRBJ1-1; D is unclear. Germline loops: CDR1 KGHSH, CDR2 LQKENI. The CDR3 has 13 residues.